The T cell receptor beta chain described here comes from a study of T cells after yellow fever vaccination. TCRdb re-called the 5' RACE reads with MiXCR, one entry per CDR3 protein. Counted here are about 340,000 distinct CDR3 sequences, approximately 12% occurring once; the ten biggest clones make up about 3%. Trimming pared 0 bases from V and 11 bases from J, leaving 7 bases between. Germline V gives CDR1 LGHNA, CDR2 YSLEER. This CDR3 is built from 12 residues. This clonotype was counted many times. The sequencing here drew on CD4+ T cells sorted from PBMCs, taken 15 days after the yellow fever booster vaccination. This chain connects TRBV4-3 to TRBJ2-2; no firm D call. The receptor was isolated from a young man who received the YFV17D yellow fever vaccine. The CDR3 protein is CASSQDPKELFF. As DNA, the CDR3 is TGCGCCAGCAGCCAAGATCCGAAAGAGCTGTTTTTT.